This is a list of T cell receptor beta chains from one sample in a study of T cells in Graves' hyperthyroidism and ophthalmopathy. TCRdb called the multiplex PCR reads again in MiXCR, with one record for every CDR3 protein. The data show hundreds of thousands of distinct CDR3 sequences, 13% to 15% seen once. The sequenced material came from blood. Every receptor here comes from a woman aged 18-30 years with Graves' hyperthyroidism. The CDR3 runs from the conserved cysteine through the conserved F or W. The D gene is left open where the match is weak. Clone size is shown for a subset of rows, as once, few, many or a class of expanded clone.

d_call	v_call	clone_size	j_call	cdr3_aa	cdr3_nt
-	TRBV7-2	many	TRBJ2-2	CASSLARTAGELFF	TGTGCCAGCAGCTTAGCGCGTACAGCCGGGGAGCTGTTTTTT
-	TRBV24-1	many	TRBJ2-3	CATSRYTDTQYF	TGTGCCACCTCGAGATACACAGATACGCAGTATTTT
-	TRBV5-1	few	TRBJ2-7	CASSLDFGATSYEQYF	TGCGCCAGCAGCTTGGACTTCGGGGCAACATCCTACGAGCAGTACTTC
TRBD2	TRBV28	many	TRBJ2-1	CASSFAGGYNEQFF	TGTGCCAGCAGTTTCGCGGGGGGATACAATGAGCAGTTCTTC
TRBD2	TRBV14	few	TRBJ2-7	CASSQVLAGGRSYEQYF	TGTGCCAGCAGCCAGGTACTAGCGGGAGGAAGGTCCTACGAGCAGTACTTC
TRBD2	TRBV9	few	TRBJ2-3	CASSAQAGGSTDTQYF	TGTGCCAGCAGCGCTCAAGCGGGAGGGAGCACAGATACGCAGTATTTT
TRBD2	TRBV5-8	-	TRBJ2-1	CASYLKREDGYNEQFF	TGTGCCAGCTACCTGAAGCGGGAGGACGGCTACAATGAGCAGTTCTTC
-	TRBV19	-	TRBJ2-1	CASTGEFSYNEQFF	TGTGCCAGTACGGGCGAATTCTCCTACAATGAGCAGTTCTTC
TRBD1	TRBV30	many	TRBJ2-7	CAWSFPTGARYEQYF	TGTGCCTGGAGTTTTCCGACAGGGGCGCGCTACGAGCAGTACTTC
TRBD1	TRBV6-1	few	TRBJ2-2	CASRDRDLGMLTGELFF	TGTGCCAGCAGGGACAGGGATCTAGGGATGCTGACCGGGGAGCTGTTTTTT
TRBD1	TRBV30	many	TRBJ2-7	CAWSSGGSTYEQYF	TGTGCCTGGTCCTCAGGGGGCTCCACCTACGAGCAGTACTTC
TRBD1	TRBV4-1	many	TRBJ2-7	CASRAPGQGYEQYF	TGCGCCAGCAGGGCCCCGGGACAGGGCTACGAGCAGTACTTC
TRBD1	TRBV19	-	TRBJ2-3	CASSMGSGTATDTQYF	TGTGCCAGTAGTATGGGGTCCGGGACAGCAACAGATACGCAGTATTTT
-	TRBV18	few	TRBJ2-2	CASSPLGTVNTGELFF	TGTGCCAGCTCACCACTGGGGACGGTGAACACCGGGGAGCTGTTTTTT
TRBD2	TRBV6-2/TRBV6-3	-	TRBJ2-1	CASSYSAGEFSYNEQFF	TGTGCCAGCAGTTACTCGGCGGGGGAGTTCTCCTACAATGAGCAGTTCTTC
-	TRBV29-1	-	TRBJ1-1	CSVAYGGGNTEAFF	TGCAGCGTCGCATACGGCGGGGGGAACACTGAAGCTTTCTTT
TRBD2	TRBV27	few	TRBJ2-1	CASSLVAGVVDEQFF	TGTGCCAGCAGTTTGGTAGCGGGAGTCGTCGATGAGCAGTTCTTC
-	TRBV20-1	many	TRBJ1-1	CSAPTDMNTEAFF	TGCAGTGCCCCGACGGATATGAACACTGAAGCTTTCTTT
-	TRBV5-1	many	TRBJ1-1	CASSLDSTGLEAFF	TGCGCCAGCAGCTTGGACTCGACAGGACTTGAAGCTTTCTTT
TRBD1	TRBV12-3/TRBV12-4	many	TRBJ1-2	CASSPTGAGYTF	TGTGCCAGCAGTCCGACAGGGGCCGGCTACACCTTC
-	TRBV19	once	TRBJ1-2	CASSPRHALANYGYTF	TGTGCCAGTAGTCCAAGACACGCCTTAGCTAACTATGGCTACACCTTC
TRBD1	TRBV10-1	-	TRBJ2-2	CASSEMTGENTGELFF	TGCGCCAGCAGTGAGATGACAGGGGAAAACACCGGGGAGCTGTTTTTT
-	TRBV7-9	many	TRBJ2-3	CASSLAVSGYTQYF	TGTGCCAGCAGCTTAGCGGTCTCCGGGTATACGCAGTATTTT
-	TRBV12-5	few	TRBJ1-1	CASGLTANTEAFF	TGTGCTAGTGGTCTCACAGCAAACACTGAAGCTTTCTTT
-	TRBV3-1	-	TRBJ2-7	CASSDSPTYYEQYF	TGTGCCAGCTCGGACAGCCCGACCTACTACGAGCAGTACTTC
-	TRBV10-2	-	TRBJ1-5	CASSELAHQPQHF	TGCGCCAGCAGTGAGCTGGCGCATCAGCCCCAGCATTTT
-	TRBV11-2	-	TRBJ2-1	CASSPRLVPYNEQFF	TGTGCCAGCAGCCCTCGACTAGTCCCCTACAATGAGCAGTTCTTC
TRBD2	TRBV11-3	many	TRBJ2-1	CASSLDGTSGGAYNEQFF	TGTGCCAGCAGCTTAGACGGGACTAGCGGGGGAGCCTACAATGAGCAGTTCTTC
-	TRBV6-1	-	TRBJ2-1	CASRSVSTFSYNEQFF	TGTGCCAGCAGATCCGTTTCGACTTTCTCCTACAATGAGCAGTTCTTC
-	TRBV30	many	TRBJ1-5	CAWSDRNPQPQHF	TGTGCCTGGAGTGACAGGAATCCTCAGCCCCAGCATTTT
TRBD2	TRBV5-1	few	TRBJ2-5	CASSAARQREGETQYF	TGCGCCAGCAGCGCCGCCCGTCAGCGGGAGGGAGAGACCCAGTACTTC
TRBD1	TRBV12-3/TRBV12-4	many	TRBJ1-1	CASRKQGRNTEAFF	TGTGCCAGCAGAAAACAGGGGCGCAACACTGAAGCTTTCTTT
TRBD1	TRBV30	-	TRBJ2-7	CAWRPGTETYEQYF	TGTGCCTGGAGACCCGGGACAGAGACCTACGAGCAGTACTTC
-	TRBV6-1	many	TRBJ1-2	CASSEAPGSAAYGYTF	TGTGCCAGCAGTGAAGCGCCCGGATCCGCTGCCTATGGCTACACCTTC